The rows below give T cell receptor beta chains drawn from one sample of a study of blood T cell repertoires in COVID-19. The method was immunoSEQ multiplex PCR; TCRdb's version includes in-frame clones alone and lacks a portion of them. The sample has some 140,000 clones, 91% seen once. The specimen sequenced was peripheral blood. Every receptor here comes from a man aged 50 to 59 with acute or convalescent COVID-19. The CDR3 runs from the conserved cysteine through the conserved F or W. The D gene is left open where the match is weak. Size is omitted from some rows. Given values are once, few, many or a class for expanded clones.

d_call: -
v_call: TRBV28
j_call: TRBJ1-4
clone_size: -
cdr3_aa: CASRRQDLEKLFF
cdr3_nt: TGTGCCAGCAGGCGACAGGATCTTGAAAAACTGTTTTTT

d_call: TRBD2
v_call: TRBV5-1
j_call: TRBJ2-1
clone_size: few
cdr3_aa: CASSLSGLATGEQFF
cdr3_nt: TGCGCCAGCAGCTTGTCGGGACTAGCTACCGGTGAGCAGTTCTTC

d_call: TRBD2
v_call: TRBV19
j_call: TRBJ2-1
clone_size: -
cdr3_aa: CASSRTSGGRQLF
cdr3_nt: TGTGCCAGTAGTAGGACTAGCGGCGGTCGCCAACTCTTC

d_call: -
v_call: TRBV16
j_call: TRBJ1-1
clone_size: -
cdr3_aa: CASSQNPADTEAFF
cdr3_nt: TGTGCCAGCAGCCAAAACCCGGCGGACACTGAAGCTTTCTTT

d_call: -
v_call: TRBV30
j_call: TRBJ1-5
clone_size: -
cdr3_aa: CAWSVGGDQPQHF
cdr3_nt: TGTGCCTGGAGTGTGGGGGGGGATCAGCCCCAGCATTTT

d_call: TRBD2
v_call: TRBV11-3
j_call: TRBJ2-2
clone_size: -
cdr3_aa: CASSRHTSGKNTGELFF
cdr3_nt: TGTGCCAGCAGCCGCCACACTAGCGGGAAGAACACCGGGGAGCTGTTTTTT

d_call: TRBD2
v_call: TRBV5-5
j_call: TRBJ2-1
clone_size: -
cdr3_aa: CASSSQQLAGGPNEQFF
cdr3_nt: TGTGCCAGCAGCTCACAGCAACTAGCGGGAGGGCCAAATGAGCAGTTCTTC

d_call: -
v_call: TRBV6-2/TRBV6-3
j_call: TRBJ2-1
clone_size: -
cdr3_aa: CASTYDVTGLNNEQFF
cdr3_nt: TGTGCCAGCACTTACGATGTCACGGGGTTAAACAATGAGCAGTTCTTC

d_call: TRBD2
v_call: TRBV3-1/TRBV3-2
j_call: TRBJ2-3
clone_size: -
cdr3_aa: CASSETGTSGRDTQYF
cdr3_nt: TGTGCCAGCAGCGAGACCGGGACTAGCGGGAGGGATACGCAGTATTTT

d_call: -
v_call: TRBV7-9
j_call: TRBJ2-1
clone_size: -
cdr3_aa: CASATRGPYNEQFF
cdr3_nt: TGTGCCAGCGCTACCAGGGGACCCTACAATGAGCAGTTCTTC

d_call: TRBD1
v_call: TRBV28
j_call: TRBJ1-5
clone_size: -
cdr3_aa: CATFRQGETQPQHF
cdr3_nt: TGTGCCACCTTTCGACAGGGGGAGACTCAGCCCCAGCATTTT

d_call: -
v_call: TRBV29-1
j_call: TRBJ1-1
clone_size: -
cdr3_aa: CSVLNQGLGTEAFF
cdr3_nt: TGCAGCGTTCTTAACCAGGGATTGGGGACTGAAGCTTTCTTT

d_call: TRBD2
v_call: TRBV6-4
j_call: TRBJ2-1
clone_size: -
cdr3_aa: CASRRLAGVENEQFF
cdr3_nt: TGTGCCAGCAGAAGACTAGCGGGAGTGGAAAATGAGCAGTTCTTC

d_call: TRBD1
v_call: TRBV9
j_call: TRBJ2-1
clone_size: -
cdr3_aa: CASSAGGSPINEQFF
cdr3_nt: TGTGCCAGCAGCGCAGGGGGCAGCCCGATAAATGAGCAGTTCTTC

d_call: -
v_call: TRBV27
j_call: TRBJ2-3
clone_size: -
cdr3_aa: CASSLSTRVDTQYF
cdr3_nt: TGTGCCAGCAGTTTATCGACCCGGGTGGATACGCAGTATTTT

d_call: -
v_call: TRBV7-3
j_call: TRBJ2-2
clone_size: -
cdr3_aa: CASSFGQNTGELFF
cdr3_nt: TGTGCCAGCAGCTTCGGTCAAAACACCGGGGAGCTGTTTTTT

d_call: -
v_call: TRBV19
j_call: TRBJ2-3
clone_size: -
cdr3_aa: CAAQGLEVTDTQYF
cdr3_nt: TGTGCCGCTCAGGGCCTAGAGGTGACAGATACGCAGTATTTT

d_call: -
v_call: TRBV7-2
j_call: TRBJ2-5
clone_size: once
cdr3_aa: CASSGGYQETQYF
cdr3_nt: TGTGCCAGCAGCGGGGGGTACCAAGAGACCCAGTACTTC

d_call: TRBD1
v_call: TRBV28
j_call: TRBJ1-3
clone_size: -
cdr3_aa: CASSFEDRPGNTIYF
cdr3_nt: TGTGCCAGCAGTTTTGAGGACAGGCCTGGAAACACCATATATTTT

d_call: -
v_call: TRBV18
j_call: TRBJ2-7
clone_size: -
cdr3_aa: CASSPLGRGYEQYF
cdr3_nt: TGTGCCAGCTCACCCCTGGGGAGAGGCTACGAGCAGTACTTC

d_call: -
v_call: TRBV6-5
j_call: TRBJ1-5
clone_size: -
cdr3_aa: CASSYSYRDQPQHF
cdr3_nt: TGTGCCAGCAGTTACTCATACAGGGACCAGCCCCAGCATTTT

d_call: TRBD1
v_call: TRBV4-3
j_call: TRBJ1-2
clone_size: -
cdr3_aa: CASSQDKGAGYYGYTF
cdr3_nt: TGCGCCAGCAGCCAAGATAAGGGGGCGGGTTACTATGGCTACACCTTC

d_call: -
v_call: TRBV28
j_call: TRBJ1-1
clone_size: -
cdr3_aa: CASRQGLREAFF
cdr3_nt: TGTGCCAGCAGACAGGGCCTCCGTGAAGCTTTCTTT

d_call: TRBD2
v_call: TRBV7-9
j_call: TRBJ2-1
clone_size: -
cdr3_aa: CASSSPTTSGRGGDEQFF
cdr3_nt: TGTGCCAGCAGTTCACCGACGACTAGCGGGAGAGGTGGCGATGAGCAGTTCTTC

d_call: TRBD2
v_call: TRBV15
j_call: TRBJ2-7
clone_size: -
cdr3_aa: CATSRQSGRGYEQYF
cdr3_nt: TGTGCCACCAGCAGACAGAGCGGGAGGGGTTACGAGCAGTACTTC

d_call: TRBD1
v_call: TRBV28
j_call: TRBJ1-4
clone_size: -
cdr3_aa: CASSLMTGYEKLFF
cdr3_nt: TGTGCCAGCAGTTTAATGACAGGGTATGAAAAACTGTTTTTT

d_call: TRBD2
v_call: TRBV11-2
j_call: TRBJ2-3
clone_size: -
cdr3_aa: CASSFAGGRTDTQYF
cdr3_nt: TGTGCCAGCAGCTTCGCGGGGGGGCGGACAGATACGCAGTATTTT

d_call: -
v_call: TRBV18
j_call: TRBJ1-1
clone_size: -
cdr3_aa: CASSPGSGTEAFF
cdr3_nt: TGTGCCAGCTCACCCGGGTCGGGCACTGAAGCTTTCTTT